This TCR beta chain appears in the sequencing data of a study of glioma-infiltrating T cells. As concerns this clonotype: What it recognizes is unknown.

Germline loops: CDR1 MGHDK, CDR2 SYGVNS. CDR3 size: 12 residues. V lost 7 bases and J lost 7; bases outside the gene matches: 6. General study findings and limits: Gliomas, especially low-grade, showed above-expected tissue-blood divergence; non-neoplastic patients showed below. Tissue and blood shared very few CDR3 sequences.

Using RNA template, CDR3s of TCR alpha and beta were amplified with iRepertoire arm-PCR. One-step reverse transcription and amplification started from about 100-400 ng of tissue mRNA or PBMC total RNA. TCRdb redid the calling of the multiplex PCR reads with MiXCR, one entry per CDR3 protein. This sample has 150,000 to 200,000 distinct CDR3 sequences, with approximately 40% found just once. This receptor was obtained from a human donor with low-grade glioma or glioblastoma, undergoing nonglioma brain surgery, or in good health (not recorded which). J is TRBJ1-2 and V is TRBV25-1; 7 positions agree with TRBD1. The sample comprised glioma tissue, nonneoplastic brain tissue, or PBMCs (not recorded which). The CDR3 sequence is CASTPGGIGYTF. CDR3 nucleotide sequence: TGTGCCAGCACCCCAGGGGGGATTGGCTACACCTTC.